Below, 21 T cell receptor beta chains from the same sample are listed, as sequenced in a study of blood T cell repertoires in COVID-19. Profiled with immunoSEQ multiplex PCR; TCRdb holds only in-frame clones, not every one. The sample records a few hundred thousand clones, approximately 86% being singletons. Input material: peripheral blood. These receptors all come from a woman in her seventies with active or convalescent COVID-19.

This chain links TRBV27 with TRBJ1-6; D remains ambiguous. CDR1 and CDR2 from the germline V gene are MNHEY and SMNVEV (reference sequence). Trimming took 3 bases from V and 14 from J, leaving 14 bases between them. The CDR3 loop spans 13 amino acids. Here the CDR3 DNA reads TGTGCCAGCAGTTTTAATGAGGGTCTGGCCCTCCACTTT. Protein product: CASSFNEGLALHF.

This CDR3 is CASSPRLRTSSTEAFF. For the CDR3, the DNA is TGTGCCAGCAGTCCCAGACTGCGGACATCCTCCACTGAAGCTTTCTTT. This chain connects TRBV6-6 to TRBJ1-1; a possible D gene is TRBD1 (5 bases). Trimming cost V 5 bases and J 4 bases, with 20 bases left between them. The V gene's germline CDR1 is MNHNY and CDR2 SVGAGI (reference sequence). The CDR3 covers 16 residues.

This sequence joins TRBV5-1 and TRBJ2-7; 7 bases line up with TRBD1. Trimming at V came to 4 bases and at J to 3 bases, leaving 10 bases not matched to a gene. Germline-derived CDR1 and CDR2 are SGHRS and YFSETQ. The CDR3 totals 15 residues. CDR3 DNA sequence: TGCGCCAGCAGCCCGGATAAAGGGGGCAGCTACGAGCAGTACTTC. This encodes CASSPDKGGSYEQYF.

The gene calls are TRBV21-1 and TRBJ1-2. TRBV21-1 has pseudogene status. The CDR3 runs to 15 residues. CDR3 DNA sequence: TGTGCCAGCAGCGGCGGGTGCAAAAAGAGCTATGGCTACACCTTC. Its translation is CASSGGCKKSYGYTF.

This clone was detected once. The chain couples TRBV6-5 to TRBJ1-6; D not resolved. This CDR3 has 13 residues. Germline V gives CDR1 MNHEY, CDR2 SVGAGI. V lost 5 bases, J lost 11 bases, and 13 bases lay in between. The CDR3 nucleotides are TGTGCCAGCAGTATCCAAGAGATGACACCCCTCCACTTT. It specifies CASSIQEMTPLHF.

The CDR3 DNA reads TGCAGTGCTAGTCCAGCGTACCCTAGGGGAGGCTACACCTTC. It specifies CSASPAYPRGGYTF. The rearrangement uses TRBV20-1 and TRBJ1-2; maybe TRBD1 (5 bases). V lost 3 bases and J 8 bases, leaving 19 bases between the germline ends. CDR1 is DFQATT and CDR2 is SNEGSKA in the germline V gene (reference sequence). This CDR3 contains 14 residues.

V is TRBV24-1 and J is TRBJ1-1; 9 bases line up with TRBD1. Germline CDR1 reads KGHDR; CDR2 reads SFDVKD. This CDR3 is built from 15 residues. The V segment lost 7 bases and the J segment 0 bases; nucleotides outside the gene matches: 5. DNA for the CDR3: TGTGCCACCAGGGACAGGGGTGGGGTGAACACTGAAGCTTTCTTT. Translating gives CATRDRGGVNTEAFF.

V and J are TRBV10-3 and TRBJ2-1; weak D call: TRBD1 (6 bases). Germline V gives CDR1 ENHRY, CDR2 SYGVKD. The CDR3 is 13 amino acids. V gave up 0 bases and J gave up 12 bases, with 12 bases separating them. As DNA, the CDR3 is TGTGCCATCAGTGAGTCTATAGGGGGTTGGCAGTTCTTC. Encoded protein: CAISESIGGWQFF.

The V gene is TRBV18, the J gene TRBJ2-5; 8 nucleotides line up with TRBD1. With 3 bases clipped from V and 5 bases from J, the junction kept 17 bases outside the gene matches. Germline CDR1 and CDR2: KGHSH and LQKENI. The CDR3 is 18 residues long. The CDR3 spells CASSPRTTGTGWYETQYF. For the CDR3, the DNA is TGTGCCAGCTCACCCCGAACAACCGGGACAGGATGGTATGAGACCCAGTACTTC.

V usage is TRBV5-1 and J usage is TRBJ2-7; TRBD2 matches 11 bases. Trimming at V came to 4 bases and at J to 1 base, leaving 16 bases not matched to a gene. The CDR3 has 19 residues. The germline CDR1 and CDR2 sequences are SGHRS and YFSETQ. In nucleotides, the CDR3 is TGCGCCAGCAGCCAACCACTAGCGGGGGCTCCCGGCCGGTCCTACGAGCAGTACTTC. Encoded protein: CASSQPLAGAPGRSYEQYF.

J is TRBJ1-1 and V is TRBV25-1, with 9 bases that match TRBD1. After removal of 5 bases from V and 1 base from J, the junction contained 5 bases not matched to a gene. The CDR3 sequence is 15 residues long. CDR1 and CDR2 (germline): MGHDK, SYGVNS. DNA of the CDR3: TGTGCCAGCAGTAACAGGGGGCTTGCGAACACTGAAGCTTTCTTT. Translating it yields CASSNRGLANTEAFF. The whole variable domain, remainder taken from reference TRBV25-1 and TRBJ1-1, is EADIYQTPRYLVIGTGKKITLECSQTMGHDKMYWYQQDPGMELHLIHYSYGVNSTEKGDLSSESTVSRIRTEHFPLTLESARPSHTSQYLCASSNRGLANTEAFFGQGTRLTVV.

This clone is a singleton in its sample. This chain joins TRBV12-3 or TRBV12-4 and TRBJ1-2, with D possibly being TRBD1 (5 bases). This CDR3 is 13 amino acids long. Trimming took off 6 bases at V and 7 bases at J, with 15 bases between the two ends. This CDR3 is CASSPDSGRGYTF. The CDR3 nucleotides are TGTGCCAGCAGCCCTGACAGTGGACGTGGCTACACCTTC.

As DNA, the CDR3 is TGTGCCAGCTCAATATTTACAGGGGTCGGGACTGAAGCTTTCTTT. This gives the protein CASSIFTGVGTEAFF. The V gene is TRBV18, the J gene TRBJ1-1, with TRBD1 matching over 7 bases. Germline CDR1 and CDR2: KGHSH and LQKENI. Germline trimming cut 5 bases from V and 5 bases from J; bases unmatched to any gene: 11. The CDR3 sequence is 15 residues long.

This chain connects TRBV2 to TRBJ2-5; tentatively, D is TRBD2 (6 bases). Per the germline V gene, CDR1 is SNHLY and CDR2 is FYNNEI. The CDR3 loop spans 15 amino acids. V lost 7 bases and J lost 1, with 16 bases in between. CDR3 protein: CASTTRGGAQETQYF. Here the CDR3 DNA reads TGTGCCAGCACAACCCGCGGAGGGGCCCAAGAGACCCAGTACTTC.

The chain uses TRBV10-3 and TRBJ2-5; D perhaps matches TRBD1 (6 bases). The V gene lost 6 bases and the J gene lost 4 bases, with 18 bases spanning the gap. The V gene's germline CDR1 is ENHRY and CDR2 SYGVKD. This CDR3 contains 15 residues. CDR3 in amino acids: CAISEPGEGGETQYF. CDR3 coding DNA: TGTGCCATCAGCGAACCTGGGGAAGGGGGAGAGACCCAGTACTTC.

The chain carries TRBV2 and TRBJ1-1; D gene uncertain. Germline CDR1 and CDR2: SNHLY and FYNNEI. This CDR3 has 13 residues. Between the trimmed V and J ends, which lost 7 bases and 6 bases, there was a span of 15 bases. This chain's CDR3 is CASIAREAAEAFF. CDR3 bases: TGTGCCAGCATTGCCCGTGAGGCAGCTGAAGCTTTCTTT.

The V and J genes are TRBV4-1 and TRBJ2-3; 10 positions match TRBD2. The germline CDR1 and CDR2 sequences are MGHRA and YSYEKL. V trimming: 4 bases; J trimming: 3 bases; junction bases outside the gene matches: 13. The CDR3 loop spans 18 amino acids. The CDR3 sequence: CASSPSTSGGAGTDTQYF. CDR3 DNA: TGCGCCAGCAGCCCTTCAACCAGCGGGGGGGCGGGGACAGATACGCAGTATTTT.

The CDR3 is CASSSGTGASSYNSPLHF. CDR3 DNA sequence: TGTGCCAGCAGCTCAGGGACGGGAGCAAGCTCCTATAATTCACCCCTCCACTTT. The rearrangement links TRBV5-5 to TRBJ1-6, with D tentatively TRBD1 (5 bases). The germline gives CDR1 SGHKS, CDR2 YYEKEE (reference sequence). This CDR3 has 18 residues. Trimming stripped 3 bases from V and 0 bases from J, with 16 bases between. Looking up the rest from reference TRBV5-5 and TRBJ1-6 gives the full variable domain: DAGVTQSPTHLIKTRGQQVTLRCSPISGHKSVSWYQQVLGQGPQFIFQYYEKEERGRGNFPDRFSARQFPNYSSELNVNALLLGDSALYLCASSSGTGASSYNSPLHFGNGTRLTVT.

In DNA, the CDR3 is TGTGCCAGCAGTGGAATGGGGCGGGAGACCCAGTACTTC. Translating gives CASSGMGRETQYF. The chain links TRBV2 to TRBJ2-5; D perhaps matches TRBD1 (5 bases). The ends were cut back, 4 bases at V and 5 bases at J, with 11 bases in the middle. The CDR3 covers 13 residues. CDR1 is SNHLY and CDR2 is FYNNEI in the germline V gene.

The V call is TRBV19, the J call TRBJ1-1; D perhaps matches TRBD1 (6 bases). Germline V gives CDR1 LNHDA, CDR2 SQIVND (reference sequence). V lost 3 bases to trimming and J lost 0 bases, with 11 bases between them. The CDR3 is made up of 15 amino acids. The CDR3: CASSIGGHLNTEAFF. The CDR3 region has the DNA TGTGCCAGTAGTATTGGGGGCCACCTGAACACTGAAGCTTTCTTT.

The chain has TRBV5-4 and TRBJ2-2; 10 bases are a match to TRBD2. The length of the CDR3 is 15 residues. In germline, CDR1 is SGHNT, CDR2 YYREEE (reference sequence). Trimming took 3 bases from V and 6 from J; bases not matched to a gene: 5. CDR3 residues: CASSSAGGLAGELFF. The CDR3 DNA reads TGTGCCAGCAGCTCAGCGGGGGGGCTTGCCGGGGAGCTGTTTTTT.